Shown below are 29 T cell receptor beta chains from a single sample sequenced in a study of CD8 T cells in ankylosing spondylitis. Using its own MiXCR run on the 5' RACE reads, TCRdb lists one record per CDR3 protein. The table lists about 160,000 distinct CDR3 sequences, around 20% of them singletons. Source material: blood, either unsorted or a sorted T cell fraction (not recorded which). These receptors were obtained from a male donor with ankylosing spondylitis or in good health (not recorded which).

This clonotype was seen a handful of times. The genes are TRBV29-1 and TRBJ1-1, with no clear D. The CDR3 consists of 11 residues. V was clipped by 4 bases and J by 10 bases, with 13 bases between them. CDR1 and CDR2 from the germline V gene are SQVTM and ANQGSEA. The CDR3 DNA reads as TGCAGCGTTGGGAAGGGCCAAGGAGCTTTCTTT. This gives the protein CSVGKGQGAFF.

In this sample, this clonotype turned up many times. V usage is TRBV20-1 and J usage is TRBJ2-4; 12 bases map to TRBD1. Germline V CDR1 and CDR2: DFQATT, SNEGSKA (reference sequence). The length of the CDR3 is 13 residues. V lost 7 bases to trimming and J lost 9 bases; unmatched junction nucleotides: 7. The CDR3 sequence: CSVPGQGAGIQYF. For the CDR3, the DNA is TGCAGTGTCCCGGGACAGGGGGCAGGCATTCAGTACTTC.

Ten or more counts support this clonotype. The chain employs TRBV5-1 and TRBJ2-1, with TRBD2 matching 7 bases. The length of the CDR3 is 13 residues. V lost 7 bases and J lost 2; bases outside the gene matches: 3. The germline V gene has CDR1 SGHRS and CDR2 YFSETQ. Written as DNA, the CDR3 is TGCGCCAGCGGGACTACCGCCTACAATGAGCAGTTCTTC. Translation gives CASGTTAYNEQFF.

Ten or more counts support this clonotype. The chain combines TRBV5-6 with TRBJ2-1; 8 positions agree with TRBD2. CDR1 is SGHDT and CDR2 is YYEEEE in the germline V gene. This CDR3 has 15 amino acids. J lost 8 bases, V lost 6 bases, and 13 bases had no gene match. This CDR3 is CASTFQAGASDEQFF. The CDR3 nucleotides read TGTGCCAGCACCTTTCAAGCGGGGGCGAGTGATGAGCAGTTCTTC.

This clonotype showed up many times. This chain joins TRBV5-1 and TRBJ2-1, with a weak D call TRBD2 (6 bases). Germline V gene lookup returns CDR1 SGHRS and CDR2 YFSETQ. CDR3 length equals 15 residues. Trimming left V 0 bases short and J 1 base short, with 8 bases between. For the CDR3, the DNA is TGCGCCAGCAGCTTGGTTGGGGGGTCCTACAATGAGCAGTTCTTC. Protein product: CASSLVGGSYNEQFF.

This clonotype was seen once. The V gene is TRBV20-1, the J gene TRBJ2-1; tentative D call: TRBD2 (5 bases). CDR1 is DFQATT and CDR2 is SNEGSKA in the germline V gene (reference sequence). Trimming left V 4 bases short and J 4 bases short, with 8 bases between. There are 12 residues in the CDR3. DNA of the CDR3: TGCAGTGCTATCGACTATTACAATGAGCAGTTCTTC. Protein product: CSAIDYYNEQFF.

The chain carries TRBV5-5 and TRBJ2-2; D is undetermined. V was pared by 1 base and J by 2 bases, with 3 bases between. The CDR3 length is 13 residues. CDR1 and CDR2 (germline): SGHKS, YYEKEE (reference sequence). The CDR3 bases are TGTGCCAGCAGCTTGTTAAACACCGGGGAGCTGTTTTTT. Protein product: CASSLLNTGELFF. The whole variable domain, filled in from reference TRBV5-5 and TRBJ2-2, reads DAGVTQSPTHLIKTRGQQVTLRCSPISGHKSVSWYQQVLGQGPQFIFQYYEKEERGRGNFPDRFSARQFPNYSSELNVNALLLGDSALYLCASSLLNTGELFFGEGSRLTVL.

The chain recombines TRBV5-1 with TRBJ2-7, with TRBD1 matching over 10 bases. In germline, CDR1 is SGHRS, CDR2 YFSETQ. V shed 4 bases, J shed 5 bases, and the junction held 6 bases outside the gene matches. The CDR3 length is 14 residues. CDR3 sequence: CASSGGQGFNEQYF. CDR3 nucleotide sequence: TGCGCCAGCAGCGGGGGACAGGGGTTCAACGAGCAGTACTTC. Full variable domain (rest looked up from reference TRBV5-1 and TRBJ2-7): KAGVTQTPRYLIKTRGQQVTLSCSPISGHRSVSWYQQTPGQGLQFLFEYFSETQRNKGNFPGRFSGRQFSNSRSEMNVSTLELGDSALYLCASSGGQGFNEQYFGPGTRLTVT.

This clonotype counts as medium-sized. The chain is built from TRBV5-1 and TRBJ2-1; TRBD2 matches at 10 bases. The CDR3 extends over 15 amino acids. Germline V gene data show CDR1 as SGHRS and CDR2 as YFSETQ. The V gene end was trimmed by 4 bases and the J gene end by 5 bases; junction bases not matched to a gene: 6. Here the CDR3 DNA reads TGCGCCAGCAGCATACTAGCGGGATCGGACAATGAGCAGTTCTTC. Encoded protein: CASSILAGSDNEQFF.

This rearrangement joins TRBV18 to TRBJ2-5; 14 nucleotides align to TRBD2. This CDR3 is built from 17 residues. Germline V gives CDR1 KGHSH, CDR2 LQKENI. Unmatched junction bases numbered 9, after V lost 5 bases and J lost 4 bases. CDR3 DNA sequence: TGTGCCAGCTCATCCACGGGACTAGCGGGAGCTCGAGAGACCCAGTACTTC. This codes for CASSSTGLAGARETQYF.

CDR3 sequence (DNA): TGTGCCAGCAGCCAAGTCGGGGCCCTCTATGGCTACACCTTC. This encodes CASSQVGALYGYTF. This chain joins TRBV7-8 and TRBJ1-2; D is perhaps TRBD1 (5 bases). Trimming left V 5 bases short and J 4 bases short, with 14 bases between. This CDR3 is built from 14 residues. The germline gives CDR1 SGHVS, CDR2 FQNEAQ.

The chain joins TRBV7-9 to TRBJ1-6, with 10 positions matching TRBD1. V lost 5 bases to trimming and J lost 9 bases; unmatched junction nucleotides: 7. CDR1 SEHNR and CDR2 FQNEAQ come from the germline V gene (reference sequence). The CDR3 length is 15 residues. The CDR3 protein is CASSVGQGNGSPLHF. CDR3 sequence (DNA): TGTGCCAGCAGCGTGGGACAGGGGAACGGTTCACCCCTCCACTTT.

This clonotype was seen at least ten times. The chain uses TRBV20-1 and TRBJ1-2, with 7 bases lining up with TRBD1. Germline V CDR1 and CDR2: DFQATT, SNEGSKA (reference sequence). V lost 6 bases and J lost 4; bases outside the gene matches: 5. The CDR3 spans 12 residues. CDR3 bases: TGCAGTGCGAGGGACAGCGTCTATGGCTACACCTTC. It specifies CSARDSVYGYTF.

This chain connects TRBV3-1 to TRBJ2-2; TRBD1 is a possible D gene (6 bases). This CDR3 spans 15 amino acids. Per germline, CDR1 LGHDT and CDR2 YNNKEL (reference sequence). The germline V and J ends were trimmed by 5 bases and 3 bases, with 13 bases remaining between them. This CDR3 is CASSGRDKYTGELFF. The CDR3 DNA sequence: TGTGCCAGCAGCGGCCGGGACAAGTACACCGGGGAGCTGTTTTTT.

This clonotype was detected a few times. The rearrangement uses TRBV20-1 and TRBJ1-2; 9 bases fit TRBD1. Trimming cost V 0 bases and J 5 bases; bases outside gene matches: 1. Germline CDR1 reads DFQATT; CDR2 reads SNEGSKA (reference sequence). The CDR3 runs 13 residues. The CDR3 DNA follows: TGCAGTGCTAGAGAGGGACAGGGATATGGCTACACCTTC. Its protein is CSAREGQGYGYTF.

This clonotype was seen many times. V usage is TRBV20-1 and J usage is TRBJ2-2; D perhaps matches TRBD1 (6 bases). With 0 bases removed from V and 3 bases from J, the gap between germline ends came to 17 bases. The CDR3 is 17 residues long. Germline assignment: CDR1 DFQATT and CDR2 SNEGSKA (reference sequence). Here the CDR3 DNA reads TGCAGTGCTAGAGATCGGAGGACAGTCGTGGACACCGGGGAGCTGTTTTTT. It translates to CSARDRRTVVDTGELFF.

As to this clonotype: This may be a read error, as it is one base from a much larger clone. The chain couples TRBV20-1 to TRBJ1-4; 12 bases are a match to TRBD1. Germline assignment: CDR1 DFQATT and CDR2 SNEGSKA (reference sequence). This CDR3 spans 19 amino acids. The CDR3: CGARDRLGTGGATNEKLFF. Here the CDR3 DNA reads TGCGGTGCTAGAGATCGATTGGGGACAGGGGGCGCGACTAATGAAAAACTGTTTTTT.

This clonotype has just a few counts. The chain links TRBV11-2 to TRBJ1-1; D ambiguous. The germline V and J ends were trimmed by 5 bases and 0 bases, with 7 bases remaining between them. The germline CDR1 and CDR2 sequences are SGHAT and FQNNGV. CDR3 size: 13 residues. This chain's CDR3 is CASSPILNTEAFF. The CDR3 DNA sequence: TGTGCCAGCAGCCCGATCCTGAACACTGAAGCTTTCTTT.

This clonotype turned up a few times. The chain is built from TRBV9 and TRBJ2-3; D is unclear. The CDR3 runs to 15 residues. Germline-derived CDR1 and CDR2 are SGDLS and YYNGEE. V was pared by 0 bases and J by 1 base, with 9 bases between. The CDR3 reads CASSVDLGGTDTQYF. DNA of the CDR3: TGTGCCAGCAGCGTAGACCTAGGCGGCACAGATACGCAGTATTTT.

This chain connects TRBV7-9 to TRBJ2-7; D is unclear. The CDR3 covers 13 residues. V was shortened by 0 bases and J by 3 bases, with 6 bases between the two germline ends. Germline CDR1 SEHNR, CDR2 FQNEAQ (reference sequence). CDR3 loop: CASSLATYYEQYF. The CDR3 DNA sequence: TGTGCCAGCAGCTTAGCTACCTACTACGAGCAGTACTTC.

In its sample, this clonotype was seen a few times. The chain has TRBV20-1 and TRBJ2-7; TRBD2 matches 10 bases. Per germline, CDR1 DFQATT and CDR2 SNEGSKA (reference sequence). The CDR3 is made up of 16 amino acids. With V trimmed by 5 bases and J by 9 bases, 19 bases remained unmatched. CDR3 loop: CSAPAGGPLLGMGQYF. DNA for the CDR3: TGCAGTGCTCCAGCGGGAGGGCCCCTTCTTGGTATGGGGCAGTACTTC.

J is TRBJ2-1 and V is TRBV5-4; TRBD2 aligns across 7 bases. The germline CDR1 and CDR2 sequences are SGHNT and YYREEE (reference sequence). The ends lost 0 bases at V and 4 bases at J; junction bases unmatched: 7. CDR3 length: 16 amino acids. The CDR3 sequence: CASSLAWASGYNEQFF. CDR3 nucleotides: TGTGCCAGCAGCTTGGCTTGGGCTAGCGGTTACAATGAGCAGTTCTTC. The full variable domain, completed using reference TRBV5-4 and TRBJ2-1, is ETGVTQSPTHLIKTRGQQVTLRCSSQSGHNTVSWYQQALGQGPQFIFQYYREEENGRGNFPPRFSGLQFPNYSSELNVNALELDDSALYLCASSLAWASGYNEQFFGPGTRLTVL.

The CDR3 DNA sequence: TGTGCCAGCAGCGGGGACGTTAGCAATCAGCCCCAGCATTTT. It yields the protein CASSGDVSNQPQHF. The gene calls are TRBV7-9 and TRBJ1-5; tentative D call: TRBD1 (5 bases). CDR3 length equals 14 residues. Per germline, CDR1 SEHNR and CDR2 FQNEAQ (reference sequence). V lost 5 bases and J lost 0, with 8 bases in between. The whole variable domain, remainder taken from reference TRBV7-9 and TRBJ1-5, is DTGVSQNPRHKITKRGQNVTFRCDPISEHNRLYWYRQTLGQGPEFLTYFQNEAQLEKSRLLSDRFSAERPKGSFSTLEIQRTEQGDSAMYLCASSGDVSNQPQHFGDGTRLSIL.

This sequence joins TRBV3-1 and TRBJ2-3; D is ambiguous. Germline V gene sequence: CDR1 LGHDT, CDR2 YNNKEL (reference sequence). The V and J ends lost 3 bases and 3 bases respectively, with 7 bases between them. The CDR3 has 13 amino acids. Here the CDR3 DNA reads TGTGCCAGCAGCCAGCAGAATACAGATACGCAGTATTTT. Amino acid sequence: CASSQQNTDTQYF.

In this sample, this clonotype turned up many times. The rearrangement links TRBV19 to TRBJ1-6; D gene ambiguous. CDR1 and CDR2 (germline): LNHDA, SQIVND (reference sequence). The CDR3 contains 15 residues. V lost 5 bases and J 6 bases, leaving 14 bases between the germline ends. The CDR3 DNA reads as TGTGCCAGTAGTCCTACGGCAGCTGTTAATTCACCCCTCCACTTT. It translates to CASSPTAAVNSPLHF.

The V call is TRBV5-1, the J call TRBJ1-1, with D perhaps matching TRBD1 (6 bases). Germline V lookup: CDR1 SGHRS, CDR2 YFSETQ. This CDR3 comprises 14 residues. Trimming took 4 bases from V and 2 from J, leaving 12 bases between them. CDR3 nucleotides: TGCGCCAGCAGCATCGCGGGACACAACACTGAAGCTTTCTTT. It encodes CASSIAGHNTEAFF.

The V and J genes are TRBV4-1 and TRBJ2-7, with 14 bases matching TRBD2. Per germline, CDR1 MGHRA and CDR2 YSYEKL. This CDR3 has 14 amino acids. V shed 6 bases and J 6 bases; nucleotides not matched to a gene: 4. The CDR3 here is CASSSGLAGVEQYF. CDR3 nucleotides: TGCGCCAGCAGTTCGGGACTAGCGGGAGTCGAGCAGTACTTC.

Of note for this clonotype: At one end the junction does not follow the germline gene, possibly because of a read error. The chain combines TRBV5-1 with TRBJ1-4; D ambiguous. Germline assignment: CDR1 SGHRS and CDR2 YFSETQ. CDR3 length equals 15 residues. Here the CDR3 DNA reads TGCGCCAGCAGCTTGACGGTGGTGCAGGATGAAACACTGTTTTTT. Its translation is CASSLTVVQDETLFF.

V is TRBV5-6 and J is TRBJ1-4; 7 bases agree with TRBD1. Germline values: CDR1 SGHDT, CDR2 YYEEEE. Trimming took 0 bases from V and 5 from J; bases not matched to a gene: 4. The CDR3 runs to 15 residues. This CDR3 reads CASSLGTGTNEKLFF. In DNA form, the CDR3 reads TGTGCCAGCAGCTTGGGGACAGGTACGAATGAAAAACTGTTTTTT.